The text below deals with one T cell receptor (beta chain). Its target is unknown. As the sequencing template, cDNA was produced by extracting RNA and reverse transcribing it. TCRdb's table, derived via immunoSEQ multiplex PCR, lists solely in-frame clones and lacks some. The sample records hundreds of thousands of clones, 57% being singletons. This sample was taken from a study of CD8+ T cells in alopecia areata. Study-level points and caveats: Scalp sample data also include resident alphabeta T cells from normal skin.

The study team obtained lesional scalp punch biopsies and peripheral blood from alopecia areata patients. The sample here was CD4+ T cells sorted from blood, taken at week 0. The source is a human donor with alopecia areata.

The CDR3 sequence is CSVARGSSYNEQFF. CDR3 nucleotide sequence: TGCAGCGTAGCGCGGGGGAGCTCCTACAATGAGCAGTTCTTC. The genes are TRBV29-1 and TRBJ2-1; 7 bases agree with TRBD2. This CDR3 has 14 residues. Germline assignment: CDR1 SQVTM and CDR2 ANQGSEA. V trimming: 6 bases; J trimming: 0 bases; junction bases outside the gene matches: 5.